The 9 T cell receptor beta chains reported below all come from one sample, sequenced in a study of Tregs in tolerant kidney transplant recipients. The antigens of these receptors remain unknown. Recipient PBMCs carried a CFSE label and met irradiated graft donor PBMCs for approximately six days before FACS sorting. TCRdb's copy holds only in-frame clones and misses some; the assay was immunoSEQ multiplex PCR. The record lists under 3,500 clones, of which the ten most abundant hold 7.9%. The sequencing here drew on CD8+ T cells from blood cultured with allogeneic cells, taken before the transplant. The receptors shown here come from a human patient who received a combined kidney and bone marrow transplant.

Concerning this clone: The CDR3 extends 3 residues past the end of the read, so its final part is completed from the germline J gene. The chain employs TRBV13 and TRBJ1-2; unclear D gene. The CDR3 runs 15 residues. Germline V gene sequence: CDR1 PRHDT, CDR2 FYEKMQ (reference sequence). With 2 bases removed from V and 4 bases from J, the gap between germline ends came to 14 bases. The covered CDR3 bases are TGTGCCAGCAGCTTATCCCGGGGAGTGGGCTATGGC. It yields the protein CASSLSRGVGYG. The complete CDR3 sequence is CASSLSRGVGYGYTF.

CDR3 amino acids: CASSFGQENQPQHF. The CDR3 bases that were read are TGTGCCAGCAGCTTCGGACAGGAGAATCAGCCC. The chain carries TRBV7-9 and TRBJ1-5, with TRBD1 identical over 7 bases. From the germline J gene comes the end of the CDR3, since the read stops 3 residues before it. The CDR3 totals 14 residues. V was pared by 3 bases and J by 4 bases, with 3 bases of the junction left unmatched. The V gene's germline CDR1 is SEHNR and CDR2 FQNEAQ (reference sequence). Drawing the rest from reference TRBV7-9 and TRBJ1-5, the complete variable domain is DTGVSQNPRHKITKRGQNVTFRCDPISEHNRLYWYRQTLGQGPEFLTYFQNEAQLEKSRLLSDRFSAERPKGSFSTLEIQRTEQGDSAMYLCASSFGQENQPQHFGDGTRLSIL.

In regard to this clone: The read gets to within 3 residues of the CDR3 end, and the germline J gene fills in the rest. The genes are TRBV19 and TRBJ2-7; 8 positions match TRBD2. The V gene end was trimmed by 5 bases and the J gene end by 2 bases; junction bases not matched to a gene: 5. The CDR3 has 14 amino acids. The V gene's germline CDR1 is LNHDA and CDR2 SQIVND (reference sequence). The sequenced CDR3 bases are TGTGCCAGTAGTGCGGGACTAGGGCCCTACGAG. Translated, it gives CASSAGLGPYE. The CDR3, in full, reads CASSAGLGPYEQYF.

Notes on this clone: The CDR3 end lies 3 residues beyond the end of the read and is filled in from the germline J gene. The V call is TRBV5-4, the J call TRBJ1-2; 7 positions match TRBD1. There are 14 residues in the CDR3. Trimming cost V 0 bases and J 5 bases; bases outside gene matches: 4. Germline V gene data show CDR1 as SGHNT and CDR2 as YYREEE (reference sequence). Incomplete CDR3 DNA: TGTGCCAGCAGCTTGGGAGGGGGCGGGTATGGC. Its protein product is CASSLGGGGYG. The whole CDR3 region reads CASSLGGGGYGYTF.

The CDR3: CSAAGDTYYGYTF. The CDR3 DNA, read in part, is TGCAGCGCTGCTGGAGACACCTACTATGGC. The V and J genes are TRBV29-1 and TRBJ1-2; no reliable D call. The CDR3 end falls 3 residues outside the read, so it is completed with the germline J gene. Germline CDR1 reads SQVTM; CDR2 reads ANQGSEA. This CDR3 comprises 13 residues. V was shortened by 7 bases and J by 3 bases, with 15 bases between the two germline ends.

On this clone: The observed sequence ends 3 residues before the CDR3 terminus, with the missing tail filled in from the germline J gene. This rearrangement joins TRBV19 to TRBJ1-1, with D perhaps TRBD1 (6 bases). CDR1 LNHDA and CDR2 SQIVND come from the germline V gene (reference sequence). The CDR3 sequence is 14 residues long. V was clipped by 7 bases and J by 5 bases, with 17 bases between them. The CDR3 protein is CASTPTGRLTEAFF. The CDR3 DNA, read in part, is TGTGCCAGTACTCCGACAGGACGATTGACTGAA. The variable domain in full, completed from reference TRBV19 and TRBJ1-1, reads DGGITQSPKYLFRKEGQNVTLSCEQNLNHDAMYWYRQDPGQGLRLIYYSQIVNDFQKGDIAEGYSVSREKKESFPLTVTSAQKNPTAFYLCASTPTGRLTEAFFGQGTRLTVV.

As concerns this clone: The read terminates 3 residues before the CDR3 end, so the remaining end is supplied by the germline J gene. V gene TRBV7-8 combines with J gene TRBJ2-7, with TRBD2 as a possible D gene (7 bases). Germline-derived CDR1 and CDR2 are SGHVS and FQNEAQ. The length of the CDR3 is 16 residues. V was shortened by 5 bases and J by 6 bases, with 23 bases between the two germline ends. CDR3 in amino acids: CASSPTASGGGSEQYF. The CDR3 DNA, read in part, is TGTGCCAGCAGCCCGACTGCTAGCGGAGGGGGTTCCGAG.

Its frequency marks this clone as medium-sized. The read finishes 3 residues shy of the CDR3 end, and the germline J gene is used to complete it. The chain has TRBV20-1 and TRBJ2-7, with D perhaps assigned TRBD1 or TRBD2 (5 bases each). Germline CDR1 and CDR2: DFQATT and SNEGSKA (reference sequence). There are 15 residues in the CDR3. V lost 0 bases to trimming and J lost 0 bases, with 12 bases between them. CDR3 bases read: TGCAGTGCTAGAGATGTTGAGGGGCCCTCCTACGAG. It yields the protein CSARDVEGPSYE. The entire CDR3 sequence reads CSARDVEGPSYEQYF.

To note about this clone: Read coverage stops 3 residues before the CDR3 terminus; the germline J gene supplies the remainder. V usage is TRBV30 and J usage is TRBJ2-2; 8 nucleotides align to TRBD2. V was pared by 5 bases and J by 4 bases, with 6 bases of the junction left unmatched. CDR3 length: 14 residues. CDR1 is GTSNPN and CDR2 is SVGIG in the germline V gene (reference sequence). CDR3 loop: CAWGGGTSTGELFF. The part of the CDR3 DNA that was read is TGTGCCTGGGGCGGGGGGACGAGCACCGGGGAG.